The 13 T cell receptor beta chains in this list originate from one sample, sequenced in a study of PD-L1 blockade in urothelial cancer. This sample's time point: peripheral blood 6 weeks after treatment start. Clones were read by immunoSEQ multiplex PCR, and TCRdb kept only the in-frame ones, dropping some. The sample includes nearly 50,000 clones, 80% to 90% seen only once; the top ten take just over 8.5%. Sequencing used PBMCs, obtained around atezolizumab (anti-PD-L1) treatment. The source of these receptors is a man aged 65 to 85 with urothelial cancer.

The chain links TRBV5-5 to TRBJ2-4; 7 bases agree with TRBD2. CDR1 is SGHKS, CDR2 YYEKEE, per germline (reference sequence). The CDR3 has 18 amino acids. V was pared by 3 bases and J by 0 bases, with 12 bases of the junction left unmatched. The CDR3 spells CASSSSWEGVRAKNIQYF. For the CDR3, the DNA is TGTGCCAGCAGCTCATCCTGGGAGGGAGTGAGAGCCAAAAACATTCAGTACTTC.

The gene calls are TRBV28 and TRBJ2-7; TRBD2 might be the D (6 bases). CDR1 is MDHEN and CDR2 is SYDVKM in the germline V gene. This CDR3 is 14 amino acids long. Trimming cost V 6 bases and J 1 base, with 13 bases left between them. The CDR3, as DNA: TGTGCCAGCAGGGGGGGACGGTTATCCTACGAGCAGTACTTC. This encodes CASRGGRLSYEQYF.

The chain couples TRBV27 to TRBJ2-7, with TRBD2 matching 10 bases. Germline V gives CDR1 MNHEY, CDR2 SMNVEV (reference sequence). V shed 6 bases and J 2 bases; nucleotides not matched to a gene: 7. The CDR3 is made up of 15 amino acids. CDR3 sequence (DNA): TGTGCCAGCAGCCCGGGACTAGCGACCACCTACGAGCAGTACTTC. It translates to CASSPGLATTYEQYF.

The rearrangement links TRBV19 to TRBJ2-1, with a possible D match to TRBD2 (6 bases). Germline V gene sequence: CDR1 LNHDA, CDR2 SQIVND (reference sequence). This CDR3 contains 15 residues. Between the trimmed V and J ends, which lost 10 bases and 4 bases, there was a span of 20 bases. CDR3 amino acids: CAKTPPGTLYNEQFF. CDR3 coding DNA: TGTGCCAAGACTCCCCCAGGGACTTTGTACAATGAGCAGTTCTTC. Full variable domain (rest looked up from reference TRBV19 and TRBJ2-1): DGGITQSPKYLFRKEGQNVTLSCEQNLNHDAMYWYRQDPGQGLRLIYYSQIVNDFQKGDIAEGYSVSREKKESFPLTVTSAQKNPTAFYLCAKTPPGTLYNEQFFGPGTRLTVL.

This clone was detected a few times. The gene calls are TRBV7-9 and TRBJ2-1; 13 positions agree with TRBD2. The junction had 7 bases not matched to a gene; V was cut back by 0 bases and J by 8 bases. The CDR3 has 17 residues. The V gene's germline CDR1 is SEHNR and CDR2 FQNEAQ (reference sequence). The CDR3 region has the DNA TGTGCCAGCAGCTTAGCGCAAGGACTAGCGGGAGTGGATGAGCAGTTCTTC. It encodes CASSLAQGLAGVDEQFF.

The CDR3 loop reads CASSQQGGQYNEQFF. The CDR3 region has the DNA TGTGCCAGCAGCCAACAGGGGGGCCAATACAATGAGCAGTTCTTC. This chain uses TRBV7-3 with TRBJ2-1; 8 positions match TRBD1. Per the germline V gene, CDR1 is SGHTA and CDR2 is FQGTGA. The junction had 7 bases not matched to a gene; V was cut back by 5 bases and J by 4 bases. CDR3 length: 15 amino acids.

The chain carries TRBV28 and TRBJ2-1; tentatively, D is TRBD2 (7 bases). Germline V gene lookup returns CDR1 MDHEN and CDR2 SYDVKM. V was shortened by 5 bases and J by 6 bases, with 14 bases between the two germline ends. The length of the CDR3 is 14 residues. The CDR3 DNA follows: TGTGCCAGCAGTCCCTGGGGAGGGGGCAATGAGCAGTTCTTC. Translation gives CASSPWGGGNEQFF.

The chain is built from TRBV29-1 and TRBJ1-2; 7 bases fit TRBD1. Germline CDR1 reads SQVTM; CDR2 reads ANQGSEA. J was trimmed by 3 bases and V by 7 bases; bases with no gene match: 5. The CDR3 extends over 12 amino acids. The CDR3 coding sequence is TGCAGCGGCTTACAGGGGTACTATGGCTACACCTTC. As protein: CSGLQGYYGYTF. Full variable domain (outside the CDR3, taken from reference TRBV29-1 and TRBJ1-2): SAVISQKPSRDICQRGTSLTIQCQVDSQVTMMFWYRQQPGQSLTLIATANQGSEATYESGFVIDKFPISRPNLTFSTLTVSNMSPEDSSIYLCSGLQGYYGYTFGSGTRLTVV.

J is TRBJ2-4 and V is TRBV5-6; TRBD2 aligns across 10 bases. Germline lookup yields CDR1 SGHDT and CDR2 YYEEEE. V was pared by 4 bases and J by 7 bases, with 8 bases of the junction left unmatched. The CDR3 runs to 15 residues. The CDR3 region has the DNA TGTGCCAGCAGCCCCTTAGCGGGAGGCGCGAACATTCAGTACTTC. Protein: CASSPLAGGANIQYF. The full variable domain, completed using reference TRBV5-6 and TRBJ2-4, is DAGVTQSPTHLIKTRGQQVTLRCSPKSGHDTVSWYQQALGQGPQFIFQYYEEEERQRGNFPDRFSGHQFPNYSSELNVNALLLGDSALYLCASSPLAGGANIQYFGAGTRLSVL.

The rearrangement uses TRBV28 and TRBJ1-1, with no clear D. The CDR3 consists of 12 residues. Trimming stripped 1 base from V and 9 bases from J, with 9 bases between. Germline values: CDR1 MDHEN, CDR2 SYDVKM. CDR3 protein: CASSLSSSQAFF. CDR3 nucleotide sequence: TGTGCCAGCAGTTTATCGTCTTCCCAAGCTTTCTTT.

Only a few counts were recorded for this clone. This sequence joins TRBV9 and TRBJ2-2, with D possibly being TRBD1 (6 bases). The length of the CDR3 is 16 residues. Germline lookup yields CDR1 SGDLS and CDR2 YYNGEE. The V end was cut by 0 bases, the J end by 5 bases, with 14 bases between. This CDR3 reads CASSVGGGTFTGELFF. CDR3 nucleotides: TGTGCCAGCAGCGTAGGAGGGGGAACTTTTACCGGGGAGCTGTTTTTT.

V gene TRBV10-3 combines with J gene TRBJ2-5; tentative D call: TRBD2 (7 bases). CDR1 is ENHRY, CDR2 SYGVKD, per germline. With 3 bases removed from V and 7 bases from J, the gap between germline ends came to 18 bases. CDR3 size: 15 residues. The chain's CDR3 is CAISDLSGEGGTQYF. The CDR3, as DNA: TGTGCCATCAGTGATCTATCGGGGGAGGGGGGGACCCAGTACTTC.

This sequence joins TRBV28 and TRBJ2-3; D perhaps matches TRBD1 (6 bases). V was cut by 7 bases and J by 3 bases, with 14 bases left in between. The CDR3 has 14 residues. The V gene's germline CDR1 is MDHEN and CDR2 SYDVKM. CDR3 DNA: TGTGCCAGCACCCCTGGGGGCAGTACAGATACGCAGTATTTT. As protein: CASTPGGSTDTQYF.